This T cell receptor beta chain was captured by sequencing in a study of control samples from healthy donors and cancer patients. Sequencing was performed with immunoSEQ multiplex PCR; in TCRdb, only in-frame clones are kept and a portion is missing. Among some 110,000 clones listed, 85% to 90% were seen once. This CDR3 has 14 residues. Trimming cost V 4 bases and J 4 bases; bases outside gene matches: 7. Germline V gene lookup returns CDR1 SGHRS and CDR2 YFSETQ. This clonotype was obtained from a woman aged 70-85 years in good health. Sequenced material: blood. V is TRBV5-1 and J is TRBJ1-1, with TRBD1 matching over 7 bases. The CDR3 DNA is TGCGCCAGCAGCCAACGGACAGGTTCCACTGAAGCTTTCTTT. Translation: CASSQRTGSTEAFF. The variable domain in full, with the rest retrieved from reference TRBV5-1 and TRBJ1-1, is KAGVTQTPRYLIKTRGQQVTLSCSPISGHRSVSWYQQTPGQGLQFLFEYFSETQRNKGNFPGRFSGRQFSNSRSEMNVSTLELGDSALYLCASSQRTGSTEAFFGQGTRLTVV.